This T cell receptor beta chain was obtained from a study of T cell repertoires in cytomegalovirus infection. Findings and caveats of the study: Pooled public TCR beta family frequency picked out CMV carriers with the relevant HLA.

TCRdb reprocessed the reads via MiXCR and lists one record per CDR3 protein. The data hold more than 500,000 distinct CDR3 sequences, with approximately 16% observed a single time. V lost 7 bases, J lost 4 bases, and 12 bases stayed unmatched. The V gene's germline CDR1 is SEHNR and CDR2 FQNEAQ (reference sequence). The CDR3 runs 15 residues. This clonotype showed up many times. The antigen is unknown. The chain uses TRBV7-9 and TRBJ1-2; 7 bases map to TRBD1. This TCR came from a human donor in good health (CMV status not recorded). Some clones in this sample may be carry-over from other donors' samples. Material: CD8+ T cells from PBMCs. The CDR3 loop reads CASNPPGQRPYGYTF. The CDR3 region has the DNA TGTGCCAGCAACCCGCCGGGACAGCGACCCTATGGCTACACCTTC.